This T cell receptor (beta chain) was retrieved from a study of shared clonotypes between healthy human individuals. About the study: Plates per donor: three CD4 naive, three CD4 memory, two CD8 naive, one CD8 memory.

Genomic DNA belonging to each subset was distributed in equal measure over several immunoSEQ plates. This table comes from immunoSEQ multiplex PCR, and its TCRdb copy is limited to in-frame clones, with some not included. The table shows about 960,000 clones, with about three quarters occurring only once. The germline CDR1 and CDR2 sequences are SGHTA and FQGNSA. V gave up 5 bases and J gave up 6 bases, with 11 bases separating them. The CDR3 totals 12 residues. The chain has TRBV7-2 and TRBJ2-7; D ambiguous. Specimen: memory CD4+ T cells sorted from blood. Subset noted: CD45RA-negative fraction. The receptor's source is a man aged 18 to 29 in good health. CDR3 amino acids: CASSQPPGEQYF. The CDR3, as DNA: TGTGCCAGCAGCCAACCCCCCGGCGAGCAGTACTTC.